This TCR beta chain stems from a study of CD8 T cells in ankylosing spondylitis. This clonotype was counted ten times or more. Quantitative 5'-RACE with molecular barcodes generated TCR beta libraries. A single record per CDR3 protein comes from TCRdb applying MiXCR to the 5' RACE reads. The repertoire consists of 150,000 to 200,000 distinct CDR3 sequences, with 15% to 20% occurring once and the leading ten covering about 4.3%. This clonotype was sampled from a male donor between 5 and 35 years old with ankylosing spondylitis or in good health (not recorded which). The sequenced sample was blood, either unsorted or a sorted T cell fraction (not recorded which).

The CDR3 reads CASSLEGGGPSARTDTQYF. The CDR3, as DNA: TGCGCCAGCAGCTTGGAAGGGGGAGGGCCCTCTGCGCGCACAGATACGCAGTATTTT. The chain carries TRBV5-1 and TRBJ2-3; tentatively, D is TRBD2 (7 bases). Looked up from germline, CDR1 is SGHRS and CDR2 is YFSETQ. The CDR3 has 19 residues. V was shortened by 0 bases and J by 1 base, with 21 bases between the two germline ends. Combining the CDR3 with reference TRBV5-1 and TRBJ2-3 gives the whole variable domain KAGVTQTPRYLIKTRGQQVTLSCSPISGHRSVSWYQQTPGQGLQFLFEYFSETQRNKGNFPGRFSGRQFSNSRSEMNVSTLELGDSALYLCASSLEGGGPSARTDTQYFGPGTRLTVL.